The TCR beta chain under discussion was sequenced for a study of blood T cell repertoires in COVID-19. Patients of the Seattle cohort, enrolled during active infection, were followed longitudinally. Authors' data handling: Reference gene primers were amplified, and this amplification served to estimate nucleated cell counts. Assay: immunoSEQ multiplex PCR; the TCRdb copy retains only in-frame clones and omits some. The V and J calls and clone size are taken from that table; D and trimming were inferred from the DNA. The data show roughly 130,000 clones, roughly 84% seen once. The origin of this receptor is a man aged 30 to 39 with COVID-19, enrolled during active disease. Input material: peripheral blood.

The chain's CDR3 is CASSTGTVISYEQYF. CDR3 DNA sequence: TGTGCCAGCAGCACAGGGACAGTGATCTCCTACGAGCAGTACTTC. This chain uses TRBV5-8 with TRBJ2-7, with 7 bases matching TRBD1. With V trimmed by 4 bases and J by 0 bases, 7 bases remained unmatched. Germline CDR1 is SGHTS and CDR2 is YDEGEE. This CDR3 comprises 15 residues.